This passage covers 26 T cell receptor beta chains from one sample sequenced in a study of shared clonotypes between healthy human individuals. Here immunoSEQ multiplex PCR was the method, and the copy in TCRdb shows in-frame clones only, minus some. The sample has fewer than 550,000 clones; 75% to 80% are singletons. What was sequenced was PBMCs. The receptors shown here come from a woman between 40 and 55 years old in good health. Some clones in this sample may be carry-over from other donors' samples.

The J gene is TRBJ2-7, the V gene TRBV9, with 8 positions matching TRBD1. With V trimmed by 4 bases and J by 6 bases, 12 bases remained unmatched. This CDR3 contains 15 residues. The V gene's germline CDR1 is SGDLS and CDR2 YYNGEE. The CDR3, as DNA: TGTGCCAGCAGCCCAGGGAGCGGACAGGGCGGCGAGCAGTACTTC. It encodes CASSPGSGQGGEQYF.

The chain couples TRBV4-3 to TRBJ2-1, with a weak D call TRBD1 (6 bases). Germline CDR1 and CDR2: LGHNA and YSLEER. Between the trimmed V and J ends, which lost 3 bases and 0 bases, there was a span of 12 bases. CDR3 length: 16 residues. CDR3 protein: CASSQAGDYSYNEQFF. The CDR3, as DNA: TGCGCCAGCAGCCAGGCAGGGGATTACTCCTACAATGAGCAGTTCTTC.

The chain combines TRBV19 with TRBJ2-2; 9 bases are shared with TRBD1. Trimming cost V 8 bases and J 7 bases; bases outside gene matches: 8. Germline-derived CDR1 and CDR2 are LNHDA and SQIVND (reference sequence). The CDR3 runs to 14 residues. The CDR3 DNA sequence: TGTGCCAGTTCCGGGACAGGGTATGTCGGGGAGCTGTTTTTT. Protein: CASSGTGYVGELFF.

The chain uses TRBV11-1 and TRBJ2-5; 7 bases fit TRBD1. The V segment lost 5 bases and the J segment 4 bases; nucleotides outside the gene matches: 7. This CDR3 is 14 amino acids long. Germline loops: CDR1 SGHAT, CDR2 FQDESV (reference sequence). CDR3 loop: CASSGRQGRETQYF. The CDR3 DNA reads TGTGCCAGCAGCGGAAGACAGGGAAGAGAGACCCAGTACTTC.

The V and J genes are TRBV7-2 and TRBJ1-5; D not resolved. The CDR3 consists of 15 residues. CDR1 is SGHTA and CDR2 is FQGNSA in the germline V gene. V dropped 3 bases and J dropped 0 bases, with 9 bases sitting between them. The CDR3 spells CASSLGLDSNQPQHF. Here the CDR3 DNA reads TGTGCCAGCAGCTTGGGCCTGGATAGCAATCAGCCCCAGCATTTT.

The CDR3 DNA sequence: TGTGCCAGTAGTCTACGACAGGGGACTAGCGGGACCAATGAGCAGTTCTTC. Translating gives CASSLRQGTSGTNEQFF. This chain joins TRBV19 and TRBJ2-1, with TRBD2 matching 13 bases. Germline V gives CDR1 LNHDA, CDR2 SQIVND (reference sequence). Germline trimming cut 5 bases from V and 6 bases from J; bases unmatched to any gene: 10. The CDR3 spans 17 residues.

This clone was seen a handful of times. The chain is built from TRBV29-1 and TRBJ1-5; D gene unclear. There are 12 residues in the CDR3. CDR1 SQVTM and CDR2 ANQGSEA come from the germline V gene. V gave up 4 bases and J gave up 7 bases, with 11 bases separating them. CDR3 residues: CSVGAMGQPQHF. CDR3 sequence (DNA): TGCAGCGTTGGTGCAATGGGACAGCCCCAGCATTTT.

The chain combines TRBV11-2 with TRBJ2-3; TRBD2 matches 7 bases. CDR1 and CDR2 (germline): SGHAT, FQNNGV. This CDR3 contains 15 residues. V gave up 3 bases and J gave up 2 bases; unmatched junction bases: 5. This CDR3 is CASSFWGGITDTQYF. CDR3 nucleotide sequence: TGTGCCAGCAGCTTTTGGGGGGGTATCACAGATACGCAGTATTTT.

The gene calls are TRBV23-1 and TRBJ2-2; D is ambiguous. TRBV23-1 is treated as an ORF (open reading frame) with a function not yet certain. Deletions cut 6 bases from V and 3 bases from J, with 11 bases between. The CDR3 sequence is 14 residues long. Written as DNA, the CDR3 is TGCGCCAGCAGCCCGGACCACGACACCGGGGAGCTGTTTTTT. Encoded protein: CASSPDHDTGELFF.

This clone was found once. The rearrangement links TRBV7-9 to TRBJ2-3; D unresolved. Per germline, CDR1 SEHNR and CDR2 FQNEAQ (reference sequence). V lost 5 bases to trimming and J lost 6 bases, with 12 bases between them. The CDR3 covers 13 residues. DNA of the CDR3: TGTGCCAGCAGCCGTGAGTCATGGGATACGCAGTATTTT. It is translated as CASSRESWDTQYF.

This chain connects TRBV28 to TRBJ2-1; 8 bases are shared with TRBD1. Germline CDR1 MDHEN, CDR2 SYDVKM. The CDR3 runs 15 residues. V lost 4 bases and J lost 5; bases outside the gene matches: 7. The CDR3 protein is CASSSIGQGNNEQFF. In nucleotides, the CDR3 is TGTGCCAGCAGTTCCATCGGACAGGGAAACAATGAGCAGTTCTTC.

The chain joins TRBV7-9 to TRBJ2-2, with D possibly matching TRBD1 (5 bases). The germline V and J ends were trimmed by 1 base and 2 bases, with 11 bases remaining between them. Germline V gene data show CDR1 as SEHNR and CDR2 as FQNEAQ (reference sequence). The CDR3 has 16 residues. DNA of the CDR3: TGTGCCAGCAGCTTAGGTTTCAGGGAAAACACCGGGGAGCTGTTTTTT. It is translated as CASSLGFRENTGELFF.

This chain connects TRBV10-2 to TRBJ1-5, with 10 nucleotides matching TRBD1. The trim removed 6 bases at V and 3 bases at J, leaving 11 bases unmatched. The CDR3 is 17 residues long. Germline lookup yields CDR1 WSHSY and CDR2 SAAADI. CDR3 loop: CASRLGTGEMDNQPQHF. The CDR3 DNA reads as TGCGCCAGCAGACTCGGGACAGGGGAGATGGACAATCAGCCCCAGCATTTT.

Ten or more counts support this clone. V and J are TRBV5-1 and TRBJ2-7; the D call may be TRBD1 or TRBD2 (5 bases each). Germline V gene lookup returns CDR1 SGHRS and CDR2 YFSETQ. Trimming left V 1 base short and J 2 bases short, with 13 bases between. The CDR3 is 15 amino acids. DNA for the CDR3: TGCGCCAGCAGCTTGAATGCAGGGAGTCCCTACGAGCAGTACTTC. Protein product: CASSLNAGSPYEQYF.

The chain uses TRBV7-2 and TRBJ2-1; 9 nucleotides line up with TRBD2. Germline V CDR1 and CDR2: SGHTA, FQGNSA. The CDR3 spans 14 residues. V lost 0 bases and J lost 7; bases outside the gene matches: 1. CDR3 DNA sequence: TGTGCCAGCAGCTTAGCGCTAGCGGGAAATGAGCAGTTCTTC. Protein: CASSLALAGNEQFF.

The chain is built from TRBV19 and TRBJ2-7, with D perhaps matching TRBD1 (6 bases). CDR1 and CDR2 (germline): LNHDA, SQIVND (reference sequence). The CDR3 is 14 amino acids. V was cut by 4 bases and J by 5 bases, with 15 bases left in between. The CDR3 reads CASSTGHASDEQYF. DNA for the CDR3: TGTGCCAGTAGTACGGGACACGCGTCGGACGAGCAGTACTTC.

This sequence joins TRBV19 and TRBJ2-1, with D possibly matching TRBD1 (5 bases). V was shortened by 3 bases and J by 5 bases, with 14 bases between the two germline ends. CDR3 size: 15 residues. Germline CDR1 and CDR2: LNHDA and SQIVND (reference sequence). CDR3 in DNA: TGTGCCAGTAGTATTGGGCTAGGGGCCAACAATGAGCAGTTCTTC. Protein: CASSIGLGANNEQFF.

The chain is built from TRBV6-1 and TRBJ2-1; a weak D match, TRBD2 (6 bases). The germline V and J ends were trimmed by 4 bases and 0 bases, with 13 bases remaining between them. The CDR3 runs 16 residues. The germline V gene encodes CDR1 MNHNS and CDR2 SASEGT. The CDR3 bases are TGTGCCAGCAGTGGCTGGCGGGACCGCTCCTACAATGAGCAGTTCTTC. This codes for CASSGWRDRSYNEQFF.

In DNA, the CDR3 is TGTGCCTGGAGCAGGGTAAACTATGGCTACACCTTC. This translates into CAWSRVNYGYTF. The V call is TRBV30, the J call TRBJ1-2, with a tentative D call TRBD1 (5 bases). This CDR3 has 12 residues. Germline lookup yields CDR1 GTSNPN and CDR2 SVGIG (reference sequence). V was clipped by 3 bases and J by 2 bases, with 7 bases between them.

This clone was counted a single time. This likely traces to a read error, being one base from a far larger clone. Other DNA sequences of this sample code for an identical CDR3. The chain combines TRBV5-4 with TRBJ2-5; D gene ambiguous. The CDR3 has 12 amino acids. CDR1 is SGHNT, CDR2 YYREEE, per germline (reference sequence). The V end lost 0 bases, the J end lost 4 bases, and 4 bases lay between the germline ends. The CDR3: CASSLVGETQYF. CDR3 nucleotides: TGTGCCAGCAGCTTGGTCGGAGAGACCCAGTACTTC.

The gene calls are TRBV15 and TRBJ2-6; D is uncertain. V dropped 8 bases and J dropped 2 bases, with 13 bases sitting between them. CDR3 size: 15 residues. The V gene's germline CDR1 is LNHNV and CDR2 YYDKDF (reference sequence). The CDR3 nucleotides are TGTGCCACCTCCGCTGGTGTGGCTGGGGCCAACGTCCTGACTTTC. Amino acid sequence: CATSAGVAGANVLTF.

The rearrangement uses TRBV5-5 and TRBJ2-7; D may match TRBD1 or TRBD2 (6 bases each). Germline V gives CDR1 SGHKS, CDR2 YYEKEE (reference sequence). Trimming took 1 base from V and 4 from J, leaving 15 bases between them. The CDR3 runs 15 residues. The CDR3 spells CASSLKGEDAYEQYF. In DNA, the CDR3 is TGTGCCAGCAGCTTGAAGGGGGAGGATGCTTACGAGCAGTACTTC.

This chain joins TRBV14 and TRBJ2-7, with unresolved D. This CDR3 has 12 amino acids. Trimming stripped 1 base from V and 1 base from J, with 2 bases between. The germline gives CDR1 SGHDN, CDR2 FVKESK. CDR3 protein: CASSQASYEQYF. In DNA, the CDR3 is TGTGCCAGCAGCCAAGCTTCCTACGAGCAGTACTTC.

The rearrangement joins TRBV11-2 to TRBJ1-4, with 7 bases aligning to TRBD1. The CDR3 covers 17 residues. J lost 0 bases, V lost 4 bases, and 8 bases had no gene match. CDR1 SGHAT and CDR2 FQNNGV come from the germline V gene. CDR3 protein: CASSWGQSYATNEKLFF. The CDR3 nucleotides read TGTGCCAGCAGCTGGGGACAGTCTTATGCAACTAATGAAAAACTGTTTTTT. The whole variable domain, filled in from reference TRBV11-2 and TRBJ1-4, reads EAGVAQSPRYKIIEKRQSVAFWCNPISGHATLYWYQQILGQGPKLLIQFQNNGVVDDSQLPKDRFSAERLKGVDSTLKIQPAKLEDSAVYLCASSWGQSYATNEKLFFGSGTQLSVL.

The chain uses TRBV7-2 and TRBJ2-5; tentatively, D is TRBD1 or TRBD2 (6 bases each). V shed 5 bases and J shed 5 bases, with 18 bases lying between them. Germline V gene sequence: CDR1 SGHTA, CDR2 FQGNSA. This CDR3 is 15 amino acids long. In nucleotides, the CDR3 is TGTGCCAGCAGCACCCGATGGGGGGCGGGGGAGACCCAGTACTTC. This codes for CASSTRWGAGETQYF.

The chain employs TRBV9 and TRBJ1-5, with D unresolved. Germline V gene sequence: CDR1 SGDLS, CDR2 YYNGEE. The CDR3 covers 13 residues. V lost 4 bases and J lost 4, with 9 bases in between. The CDR3: CASSQTGNQPQHF. DNA for the CDR3: TGTGCCAGCAGCCAAACGGGGAATCAGCCCCAGCATTTT.